These 3 T cell receptor beta chains were sequenced from one sample in a study of blood T cell repertoires in COVID-19. Produced via immunoSEQ multiplex PCR; TCRdb's table is partial and in-frame only. The sample has some 200,000 clones, 80% to 90% seen once. The sample comprised PBMCs or T cells enriched from blood (not recorded which). These receptor sequences come from a middle-aged man who had recovered from COVID-19.

The chain combines TRBV7-6 with TRBJ2-7; the D gene is possibly TRBD2 (6 bases). Deletions cut 3 bases from V and 0 bases from J, with 15 bases between. The CDR3 covers 16 residues. In germline, CDR1 is SGHVS, CDR2 FNYEAQ. For the CDR3, the DNA is TGTGCCAGCAGCTTTGCCCAGGGAGGTCTCTCCTACGAGCAGTACTTC. It specifies CASSFAQGGLSYEQYF.

The V and J genes are TRBV5-4 and TRBJ1-1, with D possibly being TRBD1 (5 bases). V dropped 1 base and J dropped 4 bases, with 11 bases sitting between them. CDR1 SGHNT and CDR2 YYREEE come from the germline V gene (reference sequence). The CDR3 spans 14 residues. For the CDR3, the DNA is TGTGCCAGCAGCTTGAGAATGGGGGGCACTGAAGCTTTCTTT. The encoded protein is CASSLRMGGTEAFF.

The V call is TRBV28, the J call TRBJ1-4, with D possibly being TRBD1 (6 bases). Trimming pared 3 bases from V and 7 bases from J, leaving 12 bases between. CDR1 MDHEN and CDR2 SYDVKM come from the germline V gene. The CDR3 consists of 14 residues. The CDR3 protein is CASSLSGAGEKLFF. The CDR3 coding sequence is TGTGCCAGCAGTTTGTCAGGGGCGGGTGAAAAACTGTTTTTT.